Listed here is a single TCR beta chain. Its binding antigen is unknown. There are no base qualities to consult, and no much larger clone falls within one base. From a lookup of the germline V gene, CDR1 and CDR2 are MNHEY and SVGAGI. Counted from cysteine to phenylalanine, this CDR3 has 15 amino acids. The entry retains the CDR3 DNA only, 45 bases that are in frame from base 1. Trimmed from V: 5 bases; trimmed from J: 4 bases; junction bases lacking a gene match: 7. Library preparation used the immunoSEQ multiplex PCR assay. TCR beta CDR3 sequencing was performed on DNA from the cultured, isolated CD4+ T cells. The study's processing was this. Non-productive TCR sequences were discarded, and reads were trimmed to the CDR3 region, with only CDR3s of 7 or more amino acids retained. The MANAFEST web app was used to pick out antigen-specific clonotypes by comparing their expansion in peptide wells with that in reference cultures. For clones to be considered positive, expansion at FDR<0.05 versus reference and all other wells, an odds ratio above 5, and a frequency above 0.1% in two replicate wells were required. A clonotype was called cross-reactive if it was significantly expanded both in SARS-CoV-2 spike wells and in at least one common cold coronavirus spike condition. Levenshtein distance calculated with the stringdist R package was used to assess CDR3 similarity, and unrooted trees were constructed with ape in R 3.6.1. The clones in this table, taken by TCRdb from immuneACCESS, are in-frame only. Not every clone is retained; where verified, under half of the shortfall comes from an unresolved V gene, and the cause of the rest is unknown. V, J and clone size are those of that table, while D and trimming were read from the DNA. This sample lists about 71,000 clones; 80% were detected once. 12% of the sample is held by the ten biggest clonotypes.

To identify antigen-specific CD4+ T cell clonotypes by their expansion, the ViraFEST assay first stimulated PBMC with viral peptide pools and then applied TCR sequencing. After around 11 days of culture, CD4+ T cells were isolated with the EasySep CD4+ T cell isolation kit. Healthy vaccine recipients had no prior SARS-CoV-2 infection, confirmed by negative nucleocapsid antibodies before and after vaccination. Approximately 2 million PBMC per well were cultured in IMDM with about 5.1% human AB serum, 7.5 to 10 IU/ml IL-2 and gentamicin, plus 10 ug/ml peptides. On days 3 and 7, half of the culture medium was replaced with fresh IL-2-containing medium. Unless noted otherwise, every peptide stimulation condition was grown in triplicate wells. PBMC were separated from whole blood using Ficoll-Paque Plus gradient centrifugation and were then either cryopreserved at -140C or used fresh. The overlapping peptide pools covered the spike proteins of SARS-CoV-2 and of the common cold coronaviruses HCoV-NL63, HCoV-OC43 and HCoV-229E. The QIAamp micro DNA kit was used to extract genomic DNA from the cultured CD4+ T cells.

This sample was taken from a study of vaccination effects on CD4 cells after COVID-19 (dated by TCRdb to 2022 to 2024). A note on the overall study: Each participant received two doses of an mRNA SARS-CoV-2 vaccine, either BNT162b2 or mRNA-1273. SARS-CoV-2 spike-specific CD4+ TCR repertoires were compared before and after mRNA vaccination in COVID-19 convalescent patients and in infection-naive vaccine recipients. A total of approximately 9 COVID-19 convalescent patients and 4 SARS-CoV-2-naive healthy vaccine recipients were included in the full study. In the study, cultures from other donors were sequenced using the Oncomine TCR Beta short-read assay on an Illumina iSeq 100.

What the work shows at the level of the full study, not this receptor alone: Marked clonal contraction was observed in both infection-induced and vaccine-induced clones at late post-vaccination timepoints, consistent with waning T cell responses. In healthy vaccine recipients, vaccine-induced clones were almost all SARS-CoV-2 mono-reactive, with only 1 of 255 cross-reactive with common cold coronaviruses. Limitations of the study were the small number of convalescent patients and the absence of early post-infection timepoints.

The sample in question was CD4+ T cells from PBMCs cultured with SARS-CoV-2 spike peptides, obtained before COVID-19 vaccination. The sample's cell subset or site, from its label and the paper: SARS-CoV-2 spike overlapping peptide pool stimulation. This sequence originates from a human donor who received a COVID-19 vaccine. Recombination linked TRBV6-5 to TRBJ1-3; TRBD1 lines up with 8 middle nucleotides. In nucleotides, the sequence is TGTGCCAGCAGTCGGACAGGGAGCTCCGGAAACACCATATATTTT. Its translation reads: CASSRTGSSGNTIYF.